A single count supports the clone carrying this T cell receptor beta chain. Sequenced by immunoSEQ multiplex PCR; TCRdb stores in-frame clones only, minus some. The table includes some 130,000 clones, roughly 89% detected once. This specimen belongs to a study of control samples from healthy donors and cancer patients. This CDR3 is built from 12 residues. Trimming took 4 bases from V and 15 from J, leaving 17 bases between them. Germline V CDR1 and CDR2: SGHNT, YYREEE (reference sequence). The receptor comes from a man aged 50-60 years with head and neck cancer. The sequencing input was PBMCs. The chain carries TRBV5-4 and TRBJ2-1, with D perhaps TRBD1 (5 bases). The CDR3 region has the DNA TGTGCCAGCAGCAACGAACCGGGCCAGGGGTTCTTC. Amino acids: CASSNEPGQGFF.